This passage covers 30 T cell receptor beta chains from one sample sequenced in a study of cytomegalovirus exposure and HLA in healthy donors. It was with 60 Vbeta and 13 Jbeta primers that the PCR ran. Clones were read by immunoSEQ multiplex PCR, and TCRdb kept only the in-frame ones, dropping some. The sample lists about 160,000 clones, roughly 80% seen once, with around 10% in the top ten. Sequencing was carried out using PBMCs. These receptors all stem from a middle-aged man in good health and CMV-seropositive.

The V and J genes are TRBV7-3 and TRBJ1-1, with unresolved D. There are 13 residues in the CDR3. The V gene lost 6 bases and the J gene lost 1 base, with 9 bases spanning the gap. Germline values: CDR1 SGHTA, CDR2 FQGTGA. CDR3 amino acids: CASSTPGNTEAFF. CDR3 nucleotide sequence: TGTGCCAGCAGTACCCCCGGGAACACTGAAGCTTTCTTT.

V gene TRBV29-1 combines with J gene TRBJ1-3; D is uncertain. Per the germline V gene, CDR1 is SQVTM and CDR2 is ANQGSEA. With 6 bases removed from V and 0 bases from J, the gap between germline ends came to 9 bases. This CDR3 comprises 13 residues. The CDR3 protein is CSVRLNSGNTIYF. In DNA, the CDR3 is TGCAGCGTGAGGCTCAACTCTGGAAACACCATATATTTT. The complete variable domain, with remaining parts taken from reference TRBV29-1 and TRBJ1-3, reads SAVISQKPSRDICQRGTSLTIQCQVDSQVTMMFWYRQQPGQSLTLIATANQGSEATYESGFVIDKFPISRPNLTFSTLTVSNMSPEDSSIYLCSVRLNSGNTIYFGEGSWLTVV.

The chain joins TRBV19 to TRBJ2-1; no clear D. V was clipped by 1 base and J by 4 bases, with 14 bases between them. This CDR3 spans 16 amino acids. Germline assignment: CDR1 LNHDA and CDR2 SQIVND (reference sequence). In DNA, the CDR3 is TGTGCCAGTAGTATAGGCGGTCTGCAGCCGTACAATGAGCAGTTCTTC. It yields the protein CASSIGGLQPYNEQFF.

This sequence joins TRBV9 and TRBJ2-1; possible D gene TRBD2, 6 bases. This CDR3 has 16 amino acids. Germline CDR1 SGDLS, CDR2 YYNGEE. The V end lost 0 bases, the J end lost 0 bases, and 10 bases lay between the germline ends. The DNA of the CDR3 is TGTGCCAGCAGCGTAGACCGGGGGAGCTCCTACAATGAGCAGTTCTTC. This sequence encodes CASSVDRGSSYNEQFF.

The rearrangement uses TRBV18 and TRBJ1-1; no reliable D call. The CDR3 covers 13 residues. The ends were cut back, 3 bases at V and 1 base at J, with 6 bases in the middle. The germline gives CDR1 KGHSH, CDR2 LQKENI. CDR3 DNA: TGTGCCAGCTCACCGCCGAGGAACACTGAAGCTTTCTTT. Translated: CASSPPRNTEAFF.

The chain couples TRBV4-1 to TRBJ2-1; TRBD2 is a possible D gene (6 bases). Germline V CDR1 and CDR2: MGHRA, YSYEKL. This CDR3 is built from 17 residues. V gave up 4 bases and J gave up 4 bases, with 20 bases separating them. The CDR3 sequence is CASSPRTGVAGYNEQFF. DNA of the CDR3: TGCGCCAGCAGCCCTCGGACCGGGGTGGCGGGATACAATGAGCAGTTCTTC.

The sample holds a few counts of this clone. V and J are TRBV5-6 and TRBJ2-1; the D gene is possibly TRBD1 (6 bases). Germline CDR1 is SGHDT and CDR2 is YYEEEE. The V end lost 4 bases, the J end lost 1 base, and 9 bases lay between the germline ends. This CDR3 has 14 residues. The CDR3 here is CASSIGGSYNEQFF. The CDR3, as DNA: TGTGCCAGCAGCATAGGGGGATCCTACAATGAGCAGTTCTTC.

The rearrangement uses TRBV19 and TRBJ1-6; TRBD1 aligns across 7 bases. The junction had 11 bases not matched to a gene; V was cut back by 5 bases and J by 13 bases. The CDR3 sequence is 14 residues long. CDR1 is LNHDA and CDR2 is SQIVND in the germline V gene (reference sequence). CDR3 loop: CASSSGQETTPLHF. The CDR3 region has the DNA TGTGCCAGTAGTTCCGGACAGGAAACTACTCCCCTCCACTTT. The full variable domain, rest sourced from reference TRBV19 and TRBJ1-6, is DGGITQSPKYLFRKEGQNVTLSCEQNLNHDAMYWYRQDPGQGLRLIYYSQIVNDFQKGDIAEGYSVSREKKESFPLTVTSAQKNPTAFYLCASSSGQETTPLHFGNGTRLTVT.

The rearrangement joins TRBV9 to TRBJ2-5; D is perhaps TRBD2 (6 bases). V lost 3 bases and J 1 base, leaving 7 bases between the germline ends. Germline values: CDR1 SGDLS, CDR2 YYNGEE. This CDR3 comprises 13 residues. The CDR3 reads CASSGSGQETQYF. In DNA form, the CDR3 reads TGTGCCAGCAGCGGTAGCGGCCAAGAGACCCAGTACTTC.

The rearrangement links TRBV7-2 to TRBJ1-2; 8 bases map to TRBD1. J was trimmed by 1 base and V by 3 bases; bases with no gene match: 10. CDR1 SGHTA and CDR2 FQGNSA come from the germline V gene. This CDR3 region has 17 residues. The CDR3 loop is CASSFIPGGVDNYGYTF. CDR3 sequence (DNA): TGTGCCAGCAGCTTTATTCCAGGGGGCGTTGATAACTATGGCTACACCTTC.

This chain uses TRBV2 with TRBJ1-2, with TRBD1 matching 7 bases. CDR1 SNHLY and CDR2 FYNNEI come from the germline V gene. The CDR3 length is 14 residues. J lost 2 bases, V lost 5 bases, and 5 bases had no gene match. This chain's CDR3 is CASSLSGQNYGYTF. Here the CDR3 DNA reads TGTGCCAGCAGTTTATCGGGACAGAACTATGGCTACACCTTC.

CDR3 sequence (DNA): TGTGCCAGCGAAACCAGGGGTTGGGGCGGTACTGAAGCTTTCTTT. Translating it yields CASETRGWGGTEAFF. The chain carries TRBV6-6 and TRBJ1-1; the D gene is possibly TRBD1 (6 bases). From germline, CDR1 is MNHNY and CDR2 SVGAGI (reference sequence). The CDR3 runs 15 residues. V lost 8 bases, J lost 5 bases, and 21 bases lay in between.

The genes are TRBV27 and TRBJ1-2; 8 positions agree with TRBD1. This CDR3 region has 17 residues. Germline assignment: CDR1 MNHEY and CDR2 SMNVEV (reference sequence). V trimming: 5 bases; J trimming: 7 bases; junction bases outside the gene matches: 18. This chain's CDR3 is CASSAQGAYLNLFGYTF. The CDR3 nucleotides read TGTGCCAGCAGTGCCCAGGGGGCGTATCTCAATCTATTTGGCTACACCTTC.

CDR3 sequence reads: CASIHPLGSPGAFF. CDR3 in DNA: TGTGCCAGTATCCACCCCCTAGGGAGCCCCGGGGCTTTCTTT. The chain links TRBV19 to TRBJ1-1; no definite D call. Germline V gene sequence: CDR1 LNHDA, CDR2 SQIVND (reference sequence). V lost 7 bases, J lost 11 bases, and 23 bases lay in between. This CDR3 is 14 amino acids long.

V and J are TRBV27 and TRBJ2-1, with 11 bases lining up with TRBD2. This CDR3 contains 16 residues. Trimming at V came to 1 base and at J to 5 bases, leaving 4 bases not matched to a gene. Germline lookup yields CDR1 MNHEY and CDR2 SMNVEV (reference sequence). CDR3 bases: TGTGCCAGCAGTTTATATACTAGCGGGAGCCACAATGAGCAGTTCTTC. As protein: CASSLYTSGSHNEQFF.

Only a few counts were recorded for this clone. The chain recombines TRBV6-7 with TRBJ2-2; 13 bases agree with TRBD2. TRBV6-7 is filed as an ORF, its function uncertain. The V segment lost 5 bases and the J segment 6 bases; nucleotides outside the gene matches: 6. The CDR3 covers 16 residues. CDR3 bases: TGTGCCAGCAGTCCTCTTACTAGCGGGAGGGCCGGGGAGCTGTTTTTT. It translates to CASSPLTSGRAGELFF.

This sequence joins TRBV6-1 and TRBJ2-3; D may be TRBD1 (5 bases). CDR3 length: 14 residues. The germline V gene has CDR1 MNHNS and CDR2 SASEGT. Trimming stripped 7 bases from V and 2 bases from J, with 13 bases between. In DNA form, the CDR3 reads TGTGCCAGCACTCGTCAGGGCTACACAGATACGCAGTATTTT. It yields the protein CASTRQGYTDTQYF.

The rearrangement joins TRBV6-5 to TRBJ2-5; no definite D call. TRBJ2-7 explains the end of the DNA better; the J call may be wrong. CDR3 size: 13 residues. Per germline, CDR1 MNHEY and CDR2 SVGAGI. CDR3 sequence: CASSYFGDGEQYF. The CDR3 nucleotides read TGTGCCAGCAGTTACTTTGGAGATGGCGAGCAGTACTTC.

The chain is built from TRBV25-1 and TRBJ1-4, with D possibly being TRBD1 (6 bases). V shed 3 bases and J shed 7 bases, with 12 bases lying between them. The CDR3 is made up of 14 amino acids. CDR1 is MGHDK and CDR2 is SYGVNS in the germline V gene. The CDR3 reads CASSDGTGSEKLFF. CDR3 nucleotide sequence: TGTGCCAGCAGTGACGGAACAGGGAGTGAAAAACTGTTTTTT.

The J gene is TRBJ1-5, the V gene TRBV5-1; perhaps TRBD1 as D (6 bases). Trimming took 0 bases from V and 3 from J, leaving 10 bases between them. Germline V gene sequence: CDR1 SGHRS, CDR2 YFSETQ. This CDR3 is 15 amino acids long. CDR3 residues: CASSLGGGYNQPQHF. Here the CDR3 DNA reads TGCGCCAGCAGCTTGGGCGGGGGCTACAATCAGCCCCAGCATTTT.

The gene calls are TRBV27 and TRBJ2-1; 8 bases map to TRBD2. The junction had 2 bases not matched to a gene; V was cut back by 4 bases and J by 3 bases. CDR1 and CDR2 from the germline V gene are MNHEY and SMNVEV (reference sequence). CDR3 length: 14 amino acids. The CDR3 DNA sequence: TGTGCCAGCAGTTCGGGACTAGACTACAATGAGCAGTTCTTC. It specifies CASSSGLDYNEQFF.

The chain has TRBV5-1 and TRBJ2-5, with 8 positions matching TRBD1. The CDR3 is 15 amino acids. Germline V gene data show CDR1 as SGHRS and CDR2 as YFSETQ. The ends lost 4 bases at V and 10 bases at J; junction bases unmatched: 15. The CDR3 protein is CASSTGQGGSVFQYF. The CDR3 DNA reads as TGCGCCAGCAGCACCGGACAGGGCGGGTCAGTCTTCCAGTACTTC.

The rearrangement uses TRBV6-1 and TRBJ1-5, with 7 bases matching TRBD1. Germline lookup yields CDR1 MNHNS and CDR2 SASEGT. Trimming cost V 6 bases and J 6 bases; bases outside gene matches: 8. The CDR3 runs to 14 residues. CDR3 in amino acids: CASRALAGGQPQHF. CDR3 nucleotide sequence: TGTGCCAGCAGAGCATTGGCAGGGGGTCAGCCCCAGCATTTT.

V is TRBV6-5 and J is TRBJ2-3; TRBD1 matches at 9 bases. CDR3 size: 15 residues. V shed 2 bases and J 2 bases; nucleotides not matched to a gene: 2. The germline CDR1 and CDR2 sequences are MNHEY and SVGAGI. In nucleotides, the CDR3 is TGTGCCAGCAGTTACAGGACAGGGGTCACAGATACGCAGTATTTT. Its protein is CASSYRTGVTDTQYF.

The chain carries TRBV19 and TRBJ1-4; 10 positions agree with TRBD1. The CDR3 sequence is 20 residues long. V shed 4 bases, J shed 0 bases, and the junction held 14 bases outside the gene matches. Germline assignment: CDR1 LNHDA and CDR2 SQIVND (reference sequence). CDR3 sequence reads: CASSTPLGQGNEATNEKLFF. CDR3 DNA sequence: TGTGCCAGTAGTACGCCCTTGGGACAGGGGAACGAAGCAACTAATGAAAAACTGTTTTTT.

This chain uses TRBV11-3 with TRBJ1-1; a possible D gene is TRBD1 (6 bases). Per the germline V gene, CDR1 is SGHNT and CDR2 is YENEEA. This CDR3 region has 13 residues. Trimming took 8 bases from V and 4 from J, leaving 14 bases between them. CDR3 DNA sequence: TGTGCCAGCTCTCAGGGGCGGGTCACTGAAGCTTTCTTT. Its protein product is CASSQGRVTEAFF.

The rearrangement joins TRBV5-8 to TRBJ2-5; 7 nucleotides line up with TRBD1. The CDR3 totals 12 residues. Germline values: CDR1 SGHTS, CDR2 YDEGEE. The V segment lost 7 bases and the J segment 4 bases; nucleotides outside the gene matches: 4. The CDR3 loop reads CASGYRGETQYF. For the CDR3, the DNA is TGTGCCAGCGGATACAGGGGAGAGACCCAGTACTTC.

This clone appeared a single time. The V call is TRBV9, the J call TRBJ2-2; the D is unclear. There are 12 residues in the CDR3. CDR1 and CDR2 (germline): SGDLS, YYNGEE. The germline V and J ends were trimmed by 6 bases and 4 bases, with 7 bases remaining between them. The CDR3 DNA is TGTGCCAGCACCCGGGTCACCGGGGAGCTGTTTTTT. Its protein product is CASTRVTGELFF.

V usage is TRBV9 and J usage is TRBJ2-7; 14 nucleotides agree with TRBD2. Germline V lookup: CDR1 SGDLS, CDR2 YYNGEE. V shed 2 bases and J 4 bases; nucleotides not matched to a gene: 2. The CDR3 covers 15 residues. The CDR3 is CASSVGTSGSYEQYF. The CDR3 DNA reads as TGTGCCAGCAGCGTGGGGACTAGCGGGAGTTACGAGCAGTACTTC.

The chain carries TRBV7-2 and TRBJ2-7; D gene uncertain. The germline CDR1 and CDR2 sequences are SGHTA and FQGNSA. Trimming cost V 1 base and J 0 bases, with 7 bases left between them. This CDR3 spans 14 amino acids. CDR3 sequence reads: CASSLDSSSYEQYF. The CDR3 DNA follows: TGTGCCAGCAGCTTAGACTCGAGCTCCTACGAGCAGTACTTC. Full variable domain (rest looked up from reference TRBV7-2 and TRBJ2-7): GAGVSQSPSNKVTEKGKDVELRCDPISGHTALYWYRQSLGQGLEFLIYFQGNSAPDKSGLPSDRFSAERTGGSVSTLTIQRTQQEDSAVYLCASSLDSSSYEQYFGPGTRLTVT.